This TCR beta chain derives from a study of technical replicates of blood from several donors. Clones were sequenced by immunoSEQ multiplex PCR, and TCRdb holds only the in-frame ones, with some missing. The repertoire holds tens of thousands of clones, with about 91% as singletons. Germline V CDR1 and CDR2: MRHNA, SNTAGT. CDR3 length equals 15 residues. V shed 3 bases and J shed 3 bases, with 13 bases lying between them. This TCR derives from a human donor in good health. The specimen was T cells isolated from PBMCs. The chain couples TRBV6-4 to TRBJ2-3; the D is unclear. In DNA, the CDR3 is TGTGCCAGCAGTGATGGTTACGGGTTGACAGATACGCAGTATTTT. It translates to CASSDGYGLTDTQYF.